Listed here are 19 T cell receptor beta chains from one sample, sequenced in a study of blood T cell repertoires in COVID-19. Profiled with immunoSEQ multiplex PCR; TCRdb holds only in-frame clones, not every one. Of under 450,000 clones in the sample, approximately 91% were seen once. What was sequenced was peripheral blood. These receptors came from a middle-aged woman with COVID-19, enrolled during active disease.

V usage is TRBV28 and J usage is TRBJ1-2; TRBD1 aligns across 12 bases. J lost 14 bases, V lost 5 bases, and 15 bases had no gene match. The germline CDR1 and CDR2 sequences are MDHEN and SYDVKM. CDR3 length: 15 residues. CDR3 nucleotide sequence: TGTGCCAGCAGTCCCTCCCCCGGGACAGGGGGCGCGACTACCTTC. This codes for CASSPSPGTGGATTF.

The chain has TRBV29-1 and TRBJ1-1; 10 positions match TRBD1. The CDR3 covers 15 residues. CDR1 and CDR2 (germline): SQVTM, ANQGSEA. Trimming at V came to 5 bases and at J to 6 bases, leaving 12 bases not matched to a gene. This chain's CDR3 is CSVPRPDRGTPEAFF. The CDR3 DNA reads as TGCAGCGTTCCCAGACCGGACAGGGGGACCCCTGAAGCTTTCTTT.

This clone showed up just a few times. The chain carries TRBV6-5 and TRBJ1-4, with D hard to call. This CDR3 region has 14 residues. The V end was cut by 2 bases, the J end by 8 bases, with 12 bases between. Germline V gene data show CDR1 as MNHEY and CDR2 as SVGAGI. The CDR3 DNA sequence: TGTGCCAGCAGTTACACGGGTGGCGACGAAAAACTGTTTTTT. It codes for CASSYTGGDEKLFF.

This clone has only a few counts. The sample carries other DNA sequences with the same CDR3. The CDR3 nucleotides read TGTGCCAGCAGCGTGACAGCGAACACTGAAGCTTTCTTT. It is translated as CASSVTANTEAFF. The V and J genes are TRBV9 and TRBJ1-1; possible D gene TRBD1, 5 bases. The CDR3 consists of 13 residues. CDR1 and CDR2 from the germline V gene are SGDLS and YYNGEE. Deletions cut 2 bases from V and 1 base from J, with 6 bases between.

About this clone: The sample contains more than one DNA sequence encoding this CDR3. The J gene is TRBJ1-4, the V gene TRBV5-1, with 7 bases identical to TRBD1. Germline CDR1 is SGHRS and CDR2 is YFSETQ. The CDR3 consists of 14 residues. V gave up 1 base and J gave up 6 bases; unmatched junction bases: 3. The CDR3 spells CASSLQGGDEKLFF. The CDR3 coding sequence is TGCGCCAGCAGCTTGCAGGGGGGCGATGAAAAACTGTTTTTT.

This clone was observed once. The rearrangement joins TRBV3-1 (or the pseudogene TRBV3-2) to TRBJ2-4; 9 nucleotides align to TRBD1. CDR3 length: 14 amino acids. After removal of 1 base from V and 5 bases from J, the junction contained 0 bases not matched to a gene. CDR1 LGHDT and CDR2 YNNKEL come from the germline V gene (reference sequence). This CDR3 reads CASSQGTGENIQYF. CDR3 bases: TGTGCCAGCAGCCAAGGGACAGGGGAAAACATTCAGTACTTC.

The chain has TRBV5-6 and TRBJ1-6; D gene uncertain. The CDR3 contains 15 residues. V lost 4 bases, J lost 2 bases, and 10 bases lay in between. Germline CDR1 and CDR2: SGHDT and YYEEEE. As DNA, the CDR3 is TGTGCCAGCAGCCCAGCGAGACCCTATAATTCACCCCTCCACTTT. Encoded protein: CASSPARPYNSPLHF.

The rearrangement links TRBV11-2 to TRBJ2-7; perhaps TRBD1 as D (6 bases). Germline V lookup: CDR1 SGHAT, CDR2 FQNNGV. The length of the CDR3 is 16 residues. V was pared by 6 bases and J by 4 bases, with 22 bases between. The CDR3 loop is CASSSPGTSSGYEQYF. Here the CDR3 DNA reads TGTGCCAGCAGTTCCCCCGGGACATCCTCGGGTTACGAGCAGTACTTC.

The chain employs TRBV4-3 and TRBJ1-1; D unresolved. Germline CDR1 LGHNA, CDR2 YSLEER. V lost 0 bases to trimming and J lost 4 bases, with 15 bases between them. CDR3 length: 16 amino acids. CDR3 sequence (DNA): TGCGCCAGCAGCCAAGATAATACGTCTCCAGGCACTGAAGCTTTCTTT. It codes for CASSQDNTSPGTEAFF.

V is TRBV27 and J is TRBJ2-1; 12 nucleotides agree with TRBD2. The CDR3 has 15 amino acids. After removal of 4 bases from V and 8 bases from J, the junction contained 6 bases not matched to a gene. Germline lookup yields CDR1 MNHEY and CDR2 SMNVEV (reference sequence). DNA for the CDR3: TGTGCCAGCAGTTCTGGACTAGCGGGACACGATGAGCAGTTCTTC. It is translated as CASSSGLAGHDEQFF.

V is TRBV9 and J is TRBJ1-2, with 8 bases matching TRBD1. CDR3 length: 15 amino acids. V dropped 7 bases and J dropped 2; count of bases not matched to a gene: 10. Germline CDR1 SGDLS, CDR2 YYNGEE. This CDR3 reads CASGSFWTGNYGYTF. The CDR3 DNA reads as TGTGCCAGCGGCTCCTTCTGGACAGGGAACTATGGCTACACCTTC.

This chain links TRBV5-8 with TRBJ2-7; weak D call: TRBD2 (5 bases). Germline V gene lookup returns CDR1 SGHTS and CDR2 YDEGEE. The CDR3 has 14 residues. Trimming pared 0 bases from V and 6 bases from J, leaving 13 bases between. The CDR3, as DNA: TGTGCCAGCAGCTTGGGGGTTCGGGCGGGCGAGCAGTACTTC. Protein product: CASSLGVRAGEQYF.

This chain uses TRBV5-6 with TRBJ1-2, with D unresolved. The CDR3 contains 13 residues. Per the germline V gene, CDR1 is SGHDT and CDR2 is YYEEEE. V shed 2 bases and J shed 2 bases, with 7 bases lying between them. The CDR3 region has the DNA TGTGCCAGCAGCTTATCAGGCAACTATGGCTACACCTTC. Translated, it gives CASSLSGNYGYTF.

Concerning this clone: The junction differs from germline at one of its ends, possibly a read error. The J gene is TRBJ2-6, the V gene TRBV19, with D unresolved. The CDR3 contains 13 residues. The germline CDR1 and CDR2 sequences are LNHDA and SQIVND (reference sequence). The CDR3 DNA reads TGTGCAAGTATTCGCTCTGGGGCCAACGTCCTGACTTTC. Translated, it gives CASIRSGANVLTF.

The J gene is TRBJ2-7, the V gene TRBV11-2, with 8 nucleotides matching TRBD2. J was trimmed by 3 bases and V by 3 bases; bases with no gene match: 4. The CDR3 runs to 14 residues. Germline-derived CDR1 and CDR2 are SGHAT and FQNNGV. As DNA, the CDR3 is TGTGCCAGCAGCTTGGGACTAGAGTTCTACGAGCAGTACTTC. Protein sequence: CASSLGLEFYEQYF. The variable domain in full, with the rest retrieved from reference TRBV11-2 and TRBJ2-7, is EAGVAQSPRYKIIEKRQSVAFWCNPISGHATLYWYQQILGQGPKLLIQFQNNGVVDDSQLPKDRFSAERLKGVDSTLKIQPAKLEDSAVYLCASSLGLEFYEQYFGPGTRLTVT.

The rearrangement uses TRBV2 and TRBJ1-2; D perhaps matches TRBD1 (5 bases). CDR3 size: 16 residues. Germline CDR1 reads SNHLY; CDR2 reads FYNNEI. Trimming left V 6 bases short and J 0 bases short, with 17 bases between. CDR3 in amino acids: CASSPVEQGTNYGYTF. The CDR3 nucleotides are TGTGCCAGCAGCCCAGTGGAGCAGGGCACTAACTATGGCTACACCTTC. The full variable domain, rest sourced from reference TRBV2 and TRBJ1-2, is EPEVTQTPSHQVTQMGQEVILRCVPISNHLYFYWYRQILGQKVEFLVSFYNNEISEKSEIFDDQFSVERPDGSNFTLKIRSTKLEDSAMYFCASSPVEQGTNYGYTFGSGTRLTVV.

This clone was observed a single time. This chain joins TRBV6-5 and TRBJ1-2; 10 nucleotides agree with TRBD1. V lost 2 bases, J lost 8 bases, and 2 bases stayed unmatched. The CDR3 runs 13 residues. Germline-derived CDR1 and CDR2 are MNHEY and SVGAGI. In DNA, the CDR3 is TGTGCCAGCAGTTACGGACAGGGGGAGGGCTACACCTTC. It is translated as CASSYGQGEGYTF.

This sequence joins TRBV6-5 and TRBJ1-2; D call uncertain. Germline lookup yields CDR1 MNHEY and CDR2 SVGAGI. The CDR3 has 15 residues. Between the trimmed V and J ends, which lost 6 bases and 4 bases, there was a span of 18 bases. CDR3 region: CASSLTSGGSYGYTF. The DNA for the CDR3 is TGTGCCAGCAGCCTCACGTCAGGAGGTAGCTATGGCTACACCTTC.

The chain joins TRBV4-3 to TRBJ2-3; TRBD2 matches at 9 bases. The CDR3 extends over 17 amino acids. CDR1 is LGHNA, CDR2 YSLEER, per germline. Germline trimming cut 1 base from V and 0 bases from J; bases unmatched to any gene: 5. This CDR3 reads CASSQGRGGDSTDTQYF. DNA of the CDR3: TGCGCCAGCAGCCAAGGGCGGGGGGGCGATAGCACAGATACGCAGTATTTT.